These 15 T cell receptor beta chains originate from one sample sequenced in a study of control samples from healthy donors and cancer patients. Generated by immunoSEQ multiplex PCR, the TCRdb table keeps only in-frame clones and is missing some. Seen here are 150,000 to 200,000 clones, nearly 90% observed once, and the top ten hold more than 1.3%. The material sequenced was blood. The origin of the receptors is a woman aged 50 to 60 in good health.

This chain uses TRBV3-1 (or the pseudogene TRBV3-2) with TRBJ2-7; TRBD2 matches 8 bases. Losses at the gene ends were 1 base for V and 6 bases for J; bases not matched to a gene: 2. Germline loops: CDR1 LGHDT, CDR2 YNNKEL (reference sequence). This CDR3 contains 13 residues. DNA of the CDR3: TGTGCCAGCAGCCAAGTACGGGGGGGCGAGCAGTACTTC. This encodes CASSQVRGGEQYF.

V is TRBV18 and J is TRBJ1-1; D not certain. Germline V CDR1 and CDR2: KGHSH, LQKENI. V gave up 6 bases and J gave up 2 bases, with 7 bases separating them. This CDR3 is built from 12 residues. The CDR3 region is CASSRTNTEAFF. The CDR3 nucleotides are TGTGCCAGCTCCCGAACCAACACTGAAGCTTTCTTT.

The CDR3 protein is CASKDLRQETQYF. The CDR3 DNA is TGTGCCAGCAAGGACTTACGACAAGAGACCCAGTACTTC. The chain carries TRBV6-6 and TRBJ2-5; TRBD2 might be the D (5 bases). CDR1 is MNHNY, CDR2 SVGAGI, per germline (reference sequence). V was cut by 7 bases and J by 2 bases, with 11 bases left in between. This CDR3 has 13 residues.

This clone was picked up a small number of times. The chain recombines TRBV7-9 with TRBJ2-7; D remains unclear. Germline lookup yields CDR1 SEHNR and CDR2 FQNEAQ (reference sequence). The CDR3 length is 12 residues. V was cut by 1 base and J by 5 bases, with 6 bases left in between. CDR3 loop: CASSLVTDEQYF. Written as DNA, the CDR3 is TGTGCCAGCAGCTTAGTCACTGACGAGCAGTACTTC.

V and J are TRBV24-1 and TRBJ2-5; 7 bases agree with TRBD1. The CDR3 is made up of 14 amino acids. J gave up 2 bases and V 3 bases, and 2 bases lay outside the gene matches. CDR1 KGHDR and CDR2 SFDVKD come from the germline V gene. The chain's CDR3 is CATSDQGQQETQYF. DNA for the CDR3: TGTGCCACCAGTGATCAGGGACAGCAAGAGACCCAGTACTTC.

The V and J genes are TRBV4-1 and TRBJ1-4; a possible D gene is TRBD1 (6 bases). CDR3 length: 15 residues. The V end lost 2 bases, the J end lost 5 bases, and 12 bases lay between the germline ends. Per the germline V gene, CDR1 is MGHRA and CDR2 is YSYEKL. The CDR3, as DNA: TGCGCCAGCAGCCAACCTTACAGGGTAAATGAAAAACTGTTTTTT. Its translation is CASSQPYRVNEKLFF.

Written as DNA, the CDR3 is TGCGCCAGCAGCCAAGGACAGGGTCGTAATTCACCCCTCCACTTT. This encodes CASSQGQGRNSPLHF. The gene calls are TRBV4-3 and TRBJ1-6, with 7 bases that match TRBD1. CDR1 is LGHNA and CDR2 is YSLEER in the germline V gene. The CDR3 is 15 amino acids. V was clipped by 1 base and J by 6 bases; unmatched bases: 3.

This chain connects TRBV19 to TRBJ1-5; D is uncertain. There are 14 residues in the CDR3. CDR1 is LNHDA and CDR2 is SQIVND in the germline V gene (reference sequence). Trimming took off 4 bases at V and 0 bases at J, with 7 bases between the two ends. CDR3 in amino acids: CASSNSNSNQPQHF. The DNA for the CDR3 is TGTGCCAGTAGTAACAGCAATAGCAATCAGCCCCAGCATTTT.

This chain joins TRBV10-3 and TRBJ1-5; tentatively, D is TRBD1 (5 bases). The CDR3 extends over 13 amino acids. The germline gives CDR1 ENHRY, CDR2 SYGVKD. The germline V and J ends were trimmed by 11 bases and 3 bases, with 14 bases remaining between them. The CDR3: CAVALGDNQPQHF. The CDR3, as DNA: TGTGCCGTCGCGCTGGGGGACAATCAGCCCCAGCATTTT.

The gene calls are TRBV5-1 and TRBJ2-5; TRBD2 agrees at 10 bases. The CDR3 totals 15 residues. V lost 4 bases, J lost 5 bases, and 8 bases stayed unmatched. Germline CDR1 SGHRS, CDR2 YFSETQ. In nucleotides, the CDR3 is TGCGCCAGCAGCCCTTCTAGCGGGAGTGTGGAGACCCAGTACTTC. It encodes CASSPSSGSVETQYF.

This clone was observed once. This rearrangement joins TRBV19 to TRBJ2-7; no firm D call. In germline, CDR1 is LNHDA, CDR2 SQIVND (reference sequence). The V gene lost 0 bases and the J gene lost 5 bases, with 14 bases spanning the gap. CDR3 length: 15 amino acids. CDR3 bases: TGTGCCAGTAGTATAGAGGTCTCTTCTTCCCACGAGCAGTACTTC. It codes for CASSIEVSSSHEQYF.

This clone was seen a few times. The chain combines TRBV28 with TRBJ1-1; D ambiguous. The CDR3 consists of 15 residues. In germline, CDR1 is MDHEN, CDR2 SYDVKM. V gave up 3 bases and J gave up 1 base, with 12 bases separating them. The CDR3 loop is CASSFVGPSNTEAFF. Written as DNA, the CDR3 is TGTGCCAGCAGTTTCGTTGGCCCCTCGAACACTGAAGCTTTCTTT.

The rearrangement uses TRBV5-6 and TRBJ1-5; the match to TRBD1 covers 9 bases. The germline V gene has CDR1 SGHDT and CDR2 YYEEEE. The ends lost 2 bases at V and 5 bases at J; junction bases unmatched: 8. The CDR3 runs to 16 residues. The CDR3 region has the DNA TGTGCCAGCAGCTTTAGCGGGACAGGGTCCGATCAGCCCCAGCATTTT. It is translated as CASSFSGTGSDQPQHF.

V and J are TRBV5-8 and TRBJ1-4; 8 bases are shared with TRBD1. This CDR3 is 16 amino acids long. The germline V gene encodes CDR1 SGHTS and CDR2 YDEGEE. V shed 4 bases and J 0 bases; nucleotides not matched to a gene: 5. This CDR3 reads CASSPGQAATNEKLFF. The DNA for the CDR3 is TGTGCCAGCAGCCCGGGACAGGCTGCAACTAATGAAAAACTGTTTTTT.

CDR3 DNA: TGTGCCAGCAGCCAAGTGACAGGGGGTCCCTACGAGCAGTACTTC. Translation gives CASSQVTGGPYEQYF. The rearrangement uses TRBV3-1 (or the pseudogene TRBV3-2) and TRBJ2-7; TRBD1 aligns across 9 bases. With V trimmed by 1 base and J by 2 bases, 3 bases remained unmatched. Germline CDR1 is LGHDT and CDR2 is YNNKEL (reference sequence). This CDR3 is 15 amino acids long.